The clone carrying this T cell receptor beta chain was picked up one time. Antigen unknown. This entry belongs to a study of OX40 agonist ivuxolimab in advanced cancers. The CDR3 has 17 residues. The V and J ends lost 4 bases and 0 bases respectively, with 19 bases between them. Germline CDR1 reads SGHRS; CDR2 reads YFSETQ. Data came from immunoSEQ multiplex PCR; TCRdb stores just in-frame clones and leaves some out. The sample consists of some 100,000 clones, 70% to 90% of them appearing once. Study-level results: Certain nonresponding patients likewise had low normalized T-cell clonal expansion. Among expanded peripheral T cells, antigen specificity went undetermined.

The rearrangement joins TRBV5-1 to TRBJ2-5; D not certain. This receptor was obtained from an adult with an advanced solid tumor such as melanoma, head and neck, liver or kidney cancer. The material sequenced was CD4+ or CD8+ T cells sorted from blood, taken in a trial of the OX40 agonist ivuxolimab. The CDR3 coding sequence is TGCGCCAGCAGCCCCCCAGAGCCCGCGTACAACCAAGAGACCCAGTACTTC. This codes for CASSPPEPAYNQETQYF. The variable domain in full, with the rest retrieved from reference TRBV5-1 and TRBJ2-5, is KAGVTQTPRYLIKTRGQQVTLSCSPISGHRSVSWYQQTPGQGLQFLFEYFSETQRNKGNFPGRFSGRQFSNSRSEMNVSTLELGDSALYLCASSPPEPAYNQETQYFGPGTRLLVL.